This T cell receptor beta chain was retrieved from a study of shared T cell receptors in the human thymus. Method: immunoSEQ multiplex PCR; TCRdb's copy keeps in-frame clones and lacks some. The repertoire holds some 760,000 clones, with approximately 85% as singletons. The CDR3 length is 19 residues. Germline lookup yields CDR1 MGHRA and CDR2 YSYEKL. V shed 0 bases, J shed 3 bases, and the junction held 8 bases outside the gene matches. These same data were also listed under a study on human thymus T cells.

The sample consisted of thymocytes. The chain carries TRBV4-1 and TRBJ2-2, with 12 bases identical to TRBD2. This clonotype originated in a girl under three years old with a congenital heart defect. DNA of the CDR3: TGCGCCAGCAGCCAAGATCGCACTAGCGGGGGGATGGACACCGGGGAGCTGTTTTTT. Its protein product is CASSQDRTSGGMDTGELFF.